One T cell receptor (beta chain) is described in this entry. The antigen is not known. V was pared by 5 bases and J by 2 bases, with 25 bases between. In germline, CDR1 is LGHNA, CDR2 YNFKEQ. The CDR3 is 19 residues long. The assay used deep level. Clones were sequenced by immunoSEQ multiplex PCR, and TCRdb holds only the in-frame ones, with some missing. The sample yields about 1.1 million clones, 75% to 80% seen once. These data come from a study of shared clonotypes between healthy human individuals. Turning to the study itself: Three CD4 naive, three CD4 memory, two CD8 naive and one CD8 memory plate were used per donor. Whole-study results and caveats: Investigators expected sequencing depth to affect clonotype sharing among donors. Naive subsets tended to show greater estimated richness than memory subsets.

The chain uses TRBV4-2 and TRBJ2-1, with D hard to call. The source material was memory CD4+ T cells from PBMCs. As to subset: CD45RA-negative fraction. This TCR was sampled from a man between 18 and 29 years old in good health. Some clones in this sample may be carry-over from other donors' samples. CDR3 residues: CASSSTDDLANRPYNEQFF. CDR3 sequence (DNA): TGTGCCAGCAGCTCTACTGACGACTTGGCTAACCGCCCCTACAATGAGCAGTTCTTC.